This T cell receptor beta chain came from a study of blood T cell repertoires in COVID-19. Study context: Specimens from acute and convalescent COVID-19 originated in the United States, Italy and Spain.

Profiled with immunoSEQ multiplex PCR; TCRdb holds only in-frame clones, not every one. The sample lists roughly 260,000 clones, about 93% occurring once. Trimming at V came to 0 bases and at J to 3 bases, leaving 10 bases not matched to a gene. The germline V gene has CDR1 LGHNA and CDR2 YSLEER. The CDR3 is 17 amino acids. The cohort comprised adults aged roughly 18 to 95 years residing in around 25 US areas. The genes are TRBV4-3 and TRBJ1-1; TRBD1 matches 7 bases. The sequenced sample was PBMCs or T cells enriched from blood (not recorded which). This TCR derives from a woman aged 18 to 35 who had recovered from COVID-19. The CDR3 sequence: CASSQDRDSGSYTEAFF. The CDR3 nucleotides are TGCGCCAGCAGCCAAGATAGGGACAGCGGATCTTACACTGAAGCTTTCTTT.